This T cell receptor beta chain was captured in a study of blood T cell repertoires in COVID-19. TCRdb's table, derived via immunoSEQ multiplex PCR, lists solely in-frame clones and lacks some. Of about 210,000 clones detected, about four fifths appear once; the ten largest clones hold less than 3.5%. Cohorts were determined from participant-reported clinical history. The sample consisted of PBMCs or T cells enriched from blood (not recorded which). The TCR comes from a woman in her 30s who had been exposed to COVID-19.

The CDR3 DNA reads as TGTGCCAGCACCCTAGCGGGGGGGTTTCACAATGAGCAGTTCTTC. Protein product: CASTLAGGFHNEQFF. This chain uses TRBV2 with TRBJ2-1; TRBD2 matches at 12 bases. The CDR3 has 15 residues. The junction had 6 bases not matched to a gene; V was cut back by 7 bases and J by 5 bases. The germline V gene has CDR1 SNHLY and CDR2 FYNNEI.